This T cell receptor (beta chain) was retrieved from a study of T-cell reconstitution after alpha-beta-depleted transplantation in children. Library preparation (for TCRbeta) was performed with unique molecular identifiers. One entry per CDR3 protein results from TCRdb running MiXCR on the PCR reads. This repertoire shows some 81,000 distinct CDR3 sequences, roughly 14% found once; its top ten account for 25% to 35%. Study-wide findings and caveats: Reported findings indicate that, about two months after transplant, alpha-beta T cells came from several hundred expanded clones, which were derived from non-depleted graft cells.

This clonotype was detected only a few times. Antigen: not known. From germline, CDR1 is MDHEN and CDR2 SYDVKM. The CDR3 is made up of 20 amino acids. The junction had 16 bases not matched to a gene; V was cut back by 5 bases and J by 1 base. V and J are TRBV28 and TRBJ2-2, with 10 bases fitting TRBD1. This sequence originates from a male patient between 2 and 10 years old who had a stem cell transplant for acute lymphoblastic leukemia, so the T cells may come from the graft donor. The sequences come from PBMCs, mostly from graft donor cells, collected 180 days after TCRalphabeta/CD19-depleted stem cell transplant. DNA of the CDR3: TGTGCCAGCAGTATCCCCCGACAGGGGGCAAGAGGAGGGAACACCGGGGAGCTGTTTTTT. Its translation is CASSIPRQGARGGNTGELFF.